A single T cell receptor beta chain is shown here with its context. Its antigen is as yet unknown. The sample carries other DNA sequences with the same CDR3. This sample is part of a study of beta chain features in type 1 diabetes. Expressed TCRB transcripts were sequenced after all isolated RNA was converted to cDNA. Average reads for naive, central memory and regulatory T cell samples were around 4 million. TCRdb keeps only in-frame clones here, not all; method: immunoSEQ multiplex PCR. The table records about 700,000 clones, about an eighth of them present only once. From germline, CDR1 is GTSNPN and CDR2 SVGIG (reference sequence). This CDR3 has 14 residues. The junction had 7 bases not matched to a gene; V was cut back by 3 bases and J by 5 bases. Broader study findings: All four CD4+ subsets of Type 1 diabetes patients contained TCRB CDR3s that were moderately but significantly shorter.

This TCR was recovered from a man aged 18 to 30 with type 1 diabetes. The source material was naive CD4+ T cells from blood. V gene TRBV30 combines with J gene TRBJ2-5; the match to TRBD1 covers 9 bases. CDR3 region: CAWSVDRGRETQYF. In DNA form, the CDR3 reads TGTGCCTGGAGCGTGGACAGGGGCAGGGAGACCCAGTACTTC.